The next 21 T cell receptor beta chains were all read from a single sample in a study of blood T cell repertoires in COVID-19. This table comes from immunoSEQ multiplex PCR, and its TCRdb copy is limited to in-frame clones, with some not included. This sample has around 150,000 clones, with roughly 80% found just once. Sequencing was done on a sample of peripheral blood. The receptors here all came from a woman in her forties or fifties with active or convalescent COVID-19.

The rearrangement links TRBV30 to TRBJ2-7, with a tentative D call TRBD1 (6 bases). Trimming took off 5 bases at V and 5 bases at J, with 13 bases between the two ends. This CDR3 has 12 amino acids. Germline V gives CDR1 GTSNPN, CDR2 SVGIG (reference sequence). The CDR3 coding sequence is TGTGCCTGGGATAAGGGGGTGAACGAGCAGTACTTC. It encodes CAWDKGVNEQYF.

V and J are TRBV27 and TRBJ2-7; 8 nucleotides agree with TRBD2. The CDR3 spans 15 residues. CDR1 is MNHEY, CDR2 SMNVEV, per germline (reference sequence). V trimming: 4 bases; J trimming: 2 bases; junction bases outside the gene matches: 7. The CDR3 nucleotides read TGTGCCAGCAGTTGGGGTGCGGGAGGTGCCTACGAGCAGTACTTC. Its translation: CASSWGAGGAYEQYF.

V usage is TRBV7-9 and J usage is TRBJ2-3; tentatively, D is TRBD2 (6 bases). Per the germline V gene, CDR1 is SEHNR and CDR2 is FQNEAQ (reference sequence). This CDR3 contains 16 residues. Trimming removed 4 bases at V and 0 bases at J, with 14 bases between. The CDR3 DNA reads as TGTGCCAGCAGCTCAAAGGCCGGGACTAGCACAGATACGCAGTATTTT. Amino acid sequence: CASSSKAGTSTDTQYF.

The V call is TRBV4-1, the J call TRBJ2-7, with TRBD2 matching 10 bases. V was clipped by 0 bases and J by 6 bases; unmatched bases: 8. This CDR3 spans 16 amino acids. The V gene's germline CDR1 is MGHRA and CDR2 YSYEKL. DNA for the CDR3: TGCGCCAGCAGCCAAGATCGGCTAGCGGGAGTGTTCGAGCAGTACTTC. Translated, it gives CASSQDRLAGVFEQYF.

CDR3 sequence: CASSQGSGREETQYF. The DNA of the CDR3 is TGTGCCAGCAGCCAAGGAAGCGGGAGAGAGGAGACCCAGTACTTC. The chain employs TRBV3-1 (or the pseudogene TRBV3-2) and TRBJ2-5; TRBD2 matches 8 bases. CDR1 is LGHDT and CDR2 is YNNKEL in the germline V gene (reference sequence). This CDR3 is 15 amino acids long. Trimming took 1 base from V and 5 from J; bases not matched to a gene: 6.

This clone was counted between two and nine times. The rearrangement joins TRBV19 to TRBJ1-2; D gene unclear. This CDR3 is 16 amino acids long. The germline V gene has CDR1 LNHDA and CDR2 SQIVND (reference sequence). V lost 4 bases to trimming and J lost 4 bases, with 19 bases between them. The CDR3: CASSTAHPADFYGYTF. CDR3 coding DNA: TGTGCCAGTAGTACCGCTCACCCCGCAGACTTCTATGGCTACACCTTC.

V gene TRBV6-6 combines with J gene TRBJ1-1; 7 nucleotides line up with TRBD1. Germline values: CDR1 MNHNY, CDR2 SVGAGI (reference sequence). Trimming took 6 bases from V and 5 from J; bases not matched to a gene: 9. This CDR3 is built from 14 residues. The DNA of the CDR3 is TGTGCCAGCAGATCAAAGGACAGGAGTACTGAAGCTTTCTTT. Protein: CASRSKDRSTEAFF.

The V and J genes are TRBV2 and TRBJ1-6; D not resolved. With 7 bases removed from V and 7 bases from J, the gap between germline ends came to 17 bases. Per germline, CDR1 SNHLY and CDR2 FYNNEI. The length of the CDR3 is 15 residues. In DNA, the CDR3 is TGTGCCAGCAAAGAGGCTAGGCCTGGGAATTCACCCCTCCACTTT. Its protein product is CASKEARPGNSPLHF.

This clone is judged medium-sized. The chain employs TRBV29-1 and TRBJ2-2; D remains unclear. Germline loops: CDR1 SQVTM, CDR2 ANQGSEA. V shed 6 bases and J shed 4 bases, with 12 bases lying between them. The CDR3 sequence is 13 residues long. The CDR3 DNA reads TGCAGCGTATTACCACAGCCCACCGGGGAGCTGTTTTTT. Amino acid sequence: CSVLPQPTGELFF.

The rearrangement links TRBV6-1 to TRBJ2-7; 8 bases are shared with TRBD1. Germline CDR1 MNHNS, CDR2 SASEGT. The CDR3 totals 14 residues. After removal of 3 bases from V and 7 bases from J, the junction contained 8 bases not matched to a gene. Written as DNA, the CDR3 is TGTGCCAGCAGTGATCGGACAGGGCGTGTGGAGCAGTACTTC. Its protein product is CASSDRTGRVEQYF.

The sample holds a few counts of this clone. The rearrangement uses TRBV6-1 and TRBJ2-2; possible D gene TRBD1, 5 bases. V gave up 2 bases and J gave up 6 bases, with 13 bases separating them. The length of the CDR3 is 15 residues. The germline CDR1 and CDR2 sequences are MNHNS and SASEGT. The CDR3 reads CASSEPGRSSGELFF. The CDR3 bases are TGTGCCAGCAGTGAACCAGGGCGGTCGTCCGGGGAGCTGTTTTTT.

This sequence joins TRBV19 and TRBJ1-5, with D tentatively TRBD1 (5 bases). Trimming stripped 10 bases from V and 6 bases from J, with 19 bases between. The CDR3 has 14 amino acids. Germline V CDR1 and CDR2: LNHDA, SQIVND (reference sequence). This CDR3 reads CANPPGEVGQPQHF. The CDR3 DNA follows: TGTGCCAACCCCCCGGGGGAGGTCGGTCAGCCCCAGCATTTT.

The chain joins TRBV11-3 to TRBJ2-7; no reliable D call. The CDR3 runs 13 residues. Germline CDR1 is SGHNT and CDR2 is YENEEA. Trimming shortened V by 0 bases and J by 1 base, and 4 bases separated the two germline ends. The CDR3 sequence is CASSLDGSYEQYF. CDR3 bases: TGTGCCAGCAGCTTAGACGGTTCCTACGAGCAGTACTTC.

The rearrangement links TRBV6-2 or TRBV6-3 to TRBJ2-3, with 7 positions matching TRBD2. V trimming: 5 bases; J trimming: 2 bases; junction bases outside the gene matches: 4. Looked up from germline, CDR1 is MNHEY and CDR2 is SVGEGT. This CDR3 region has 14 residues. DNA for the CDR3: TGTGCCAGCAGTCGGGACTATCACACAGATACGCAGTATTTT. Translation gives CASSRDYHTDTQYF.

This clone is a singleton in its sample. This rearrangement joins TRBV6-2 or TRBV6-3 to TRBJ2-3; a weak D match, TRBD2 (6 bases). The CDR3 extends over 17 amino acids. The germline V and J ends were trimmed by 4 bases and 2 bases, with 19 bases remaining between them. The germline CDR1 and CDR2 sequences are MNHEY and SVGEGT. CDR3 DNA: TGTGCCAGCAGTTCACCCTCGGGACTCCGGATCACAGATACGCAGTATTTT. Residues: CASSSPSGLRITDTQYF.

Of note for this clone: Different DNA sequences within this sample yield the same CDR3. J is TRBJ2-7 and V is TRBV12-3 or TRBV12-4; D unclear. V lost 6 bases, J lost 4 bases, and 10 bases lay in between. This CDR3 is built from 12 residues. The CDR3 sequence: CASSRSSYEQYF. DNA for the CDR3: TGTGCCAGCAGCCGGAGTTCATACGAGCAGTACTTC.

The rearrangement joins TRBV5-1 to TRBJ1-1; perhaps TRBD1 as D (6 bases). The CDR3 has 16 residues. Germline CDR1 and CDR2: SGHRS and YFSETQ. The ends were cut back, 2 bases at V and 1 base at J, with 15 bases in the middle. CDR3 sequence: CASSFVGGSKNTEAFF. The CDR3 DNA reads TGCGCCAGCAGCTTTGTAGGGGGATCCAAGAACACTGAAGCTTTCTTT.

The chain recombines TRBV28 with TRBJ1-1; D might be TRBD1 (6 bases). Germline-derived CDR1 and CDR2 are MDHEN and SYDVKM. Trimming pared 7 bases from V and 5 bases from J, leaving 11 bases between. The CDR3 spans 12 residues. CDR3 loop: CASTNRVTEAFF. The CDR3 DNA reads TGTGCCAGCACTAACAGGGTTACTGAAGCTTTCTTT.

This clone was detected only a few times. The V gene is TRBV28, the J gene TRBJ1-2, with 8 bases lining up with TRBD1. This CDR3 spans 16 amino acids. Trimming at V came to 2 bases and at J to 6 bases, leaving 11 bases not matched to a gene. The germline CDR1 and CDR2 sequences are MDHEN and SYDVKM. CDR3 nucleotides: TGTGCCAGCAGTTTACTGTCCAGGGGGCGGAAGGATGGCTACACCTTC. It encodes CASSLLSRGRKDGYTF.

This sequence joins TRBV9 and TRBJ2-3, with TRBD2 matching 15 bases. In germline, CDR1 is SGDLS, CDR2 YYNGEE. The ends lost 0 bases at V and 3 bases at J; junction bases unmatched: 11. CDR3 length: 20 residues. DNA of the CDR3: TGTGCCAGCAGCGTAGGCGGGGGACTAGCGGGAGGTCCGCGGACAGATACGCAGTATTTT. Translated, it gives CASSVGGGLAGGPRTDTQYF.

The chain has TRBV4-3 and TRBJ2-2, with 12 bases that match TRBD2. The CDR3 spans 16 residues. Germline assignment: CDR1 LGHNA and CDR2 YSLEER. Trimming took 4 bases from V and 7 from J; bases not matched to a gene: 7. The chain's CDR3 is CASSRALAGGIGELFF. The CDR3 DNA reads TGCGCCAGCAGCCGCGCACTAGCGGGAGGCATCGGGGAGCTGTTTTTT.